Following are 26 T cell receptor beta chains from one sample sequenced in a study of cytomegalovirus exposure and HLA in healthy donors. Primers included in the PCR were 60 Vbeta and 13 Jbeta primers. The method was immunoSEQ multiplex PCR; TCRdb's version includes in-frame clones alone and lacks a portion of them. Seen here are more than 85,000 clones, approximately 83% observed once, and the top ten hold about 1.8%. Sequenced material: PBMCs. The receptors come from a man in his forties in good health and CMV-seronegative.

The chain has TRBV10-3 and TRBJ1-5; D gene unclear. The CDR3 has 14 amino acids. Trimming removed 4 bases at V and 0 bases at J, with 7 bases between. Per the germline V gene, CDR1 is ENHRY and CDR2 is SYGVKD. The CDR3 protein is CAISAEYSNQPQHF. DNA of the CDR3: TGTGCCATCAGTGCAGAATATAGCAATCAGCCCCAGCATTTT.

This rearrangement joins TRBV5-4 to TRBJ2-2; perhaps TRBD2 as D (6 bases). The CDR3 runs to 16 residues. With 0 bases removed from V and 8 bases from J, the gap between germline ends came to 17 bases. Germline CDR1 SGHNT, CDR2 YYREEE (reference sequence). CDR3 bases: TGTGCCAGCAGCTTGGCGTCAGTGGGGGGTCCAGGGGAGCTGTTTTTT. It yields the protein CASSLASVGGPGELFF.

CDR3 sequence: CASSTPEGYTF. The CDR3 DNA sequence: TGTGCCAGTTCGACTCCAGAGGGCTACACCTTC. This chain uses TRBV28 with TRBJ1-2; D gene ambiguous. This CDR3 is built from 11 residues. Trimming removed 9 bases from V and 8 bases from J, with 13 bases in between. Per germline, CDR1 MDHEN and CDR2 SYDVKM.

This sequence joins TRBV6-1 and TRBJ2-5; perhaps TRBD1 as D (6 bases). The CDR3 is made up of 13 amino acids. The V gene's germline CDR1 is MNHNS and CDR2 SASEGT. V lost 8 bases to trimming and J lost 2 bases, with 12 bases between them. The CDR3 region has the DNA TGTGCCAGCTCCTGGACAGCACAAGAGACCCAGTACTTC. Residues: CASSWTAQETQYF.

This clone has just a few counts. The chain combines TRBV5-1 with TRBJ1-2; 7 nucleotides match TRBD1. J gave up 4 bases and V 4 bases, and 7 bases lay outside the gene matches. Germline V gene data show CDR1 as SGHRS and CDR2 as YFSETQ. The CDR3 is 14 residues long. CDR3 sequence (DNA): TGCGCCAGCAGCCTTCGACAGGGAGGCTATGGCTACACCTTC. Protein: CASSLRQGGYGYTF.

J is TRBJ2-7 and V is TRBV6-5, with 7 bases fitting TRBD1. V shed 8 bases, J shed 1 base, and the junction held 8 bases outside the gene matches. The CDR3 spans 14 residues. Germline lookup yields CDR1 MNHEY and CDR2 SVGAGI. The CDR3 is CASGRTGTSYEQYF. CDR3 bases: TGTGCCAGCGGCAGGACAGGTACATCCTACGAGCAGTACTTC.

As regards this clone: Different DNA sequences within this sample yield the same CDR3. V and J are TRBV6-5 and TRBJ1-1; TRBD1 is a possible D gene (5 bases). Germline-derived CDR1 and CDR2 are MNHEY and SVGAGI. CDR3 size: 13 residues. V lost 2 bases and J 4 bases, leaving 8 bases between the germline ends. The CDR3 region has the DNA TGTGCCAGCAGTTACCTCGGGGGCACTGAAGCTTTCTTT. Translated: CASSYLGGTEAFF.

The V call is TRBV6-1, the J call TRBJ1-3; no clear D gene. The germline gives CDR1 MNHNS, CDR2 SASEGT. V gave up 4 bases and J gave up 4 bases, with 8 bases separating them. The CDR3 covers 13 residues. The CDR3 loop is CASSVTDGNTIYF. CDR3 DNA sequence: TGTGCCAGCAGTGTCACAGACGGAAACACCATATATTTT.

The chain employs TRBV6-5 and TRBJ1-2, with D possibly matching TRBD1 (5 bases). The CDR3 spans 15 residues. V dropped 0 bases and J dropped 8 bases, with 16 bases sitting between them. Germline assignment: CDR1 MNHEY and CDR2 SVGAGI. CDR3: CASSYSSARVEGYTF. The CDR3 bases are TGTGCCAGCAGTTACTCGTCGGCCAGGGTGGAAGGCTACACCTTC.

In this sample, this clone turned up once. The rearrangement links TRBV2 to TRBJ2-7, with D possibly TRBD1 on 6 matching bases. The CDR3 covers 13 residues. Germline V gene data show CDR1 as SNHLY and CDR2 as FYNNEI. The V gene lost 7 bases and the J gene lost 6 bases, with 16 bases spanning the gap. CDR3 nucleotides: TGTGCCAGCATGAAACAGGGAGTTGGCGAGCAGTACTTC. Amino acids: CASMKQGVGEQYF.

The V call is TRBV5-6, the J call TRBJ2-5, with D unclear. V shed 3 bases and J shed 4 bases, with 16 bases lying between them. The germline gives CDR1 SGHDT, CDR2 YYEEEE. This CDR3 has 15 amino acids. The CDR3 is CASSSLGGPSETQYF. The CDR3 DNA reads TGTGCCAGCAGCTCCCTCGGCGGCCCCTCAGAGACCCAGTACTTC.

This chain links TRBV15 with TRBJ2-3, with TRBD1 matching over 8 bases. The CDR3 spans 15 residues. The germline V gene encodes CDR1 LNHNV and CDR2 YYDKDF (reference sequence). J gave up 0 bases and V 3 bases, and 2 bases lay outside the gene matches. Here the CDR3 DNA reads TGTGCCACCAGCAGCAGGGACAGGAGCACAGATACGCAGTATTTT. Its protein is CATSSRDRSTDTQYF.

This clone was counted once. The rearrangement links TRBV14 to TRBJ2-5; weak D call: TRBD2 (6 bases). The CDR3 is 17 amino acids. Germline V gene sequence: CDR1 SGHDN, CDR2 FVKESK. The V and J ends lost 0 bases and 3 bases respectively, with 17 bases between them. In DNA, the CDR3 is TGTGCCAGCAGCCAAGAGAGTCGGAGGGCTGGGGAAGAGACCCAGTACTTC. Translated: CASSQESRRAGEETQYF.

This clone occurred a few times. CDR3 amino acids: CASSATSIEQYF. The CDR3 nucleotides are TGTGCCAGCAGTGCCACTAGCATCGAGCAGTACTTC. The chain recombines TRBV6-1 with TRBJ2-7, with D perhaps TRBD2 (6 bases). The CDR3 spans 12 residues. Germline loops: CDR1 MNHNS, CDR2 SASEGT. V gave up 4 bases and J gave up 6 bases, with 10 bases separating them.

The chain couples TRBV7-2 to TRBJ2-2, with TRBD1 as a possible D gene (5 bases). The CDR3 is 13 amino acids. Germline V CDR1 and CDR2: SGHTA, FQGNSA. The V and J ends lost 6 bases and 5 bases respectively, with 10 bases between them. The CDR3, as DNA: TGTGCCAGCAGGACCCAGGGAACCGGGGAGCTGTTTTTT. Protein sequence: CASRTQGTGELFF.

The DNA for the CDR3 is TGCAGCGTTGGTGGTGGACAGGGCAGCGAAAAACTGTTTTTT. Its translation: CSVGGGQGSEKLFF. J is TRBJ1-4 and V is TRBV29-1; 8 positions agree with TRBD1. The CDR3 consists of 14 residues. CDR1 is SQVTM, CDR2 ANQGSEA, per germline. The V gene end was trimmed by 4 bases and the J gene end by 8 bases; junction bases not matched to a gene: 9.

This clone was counted a single time. The V and J genes are TRBV11-1 and TRBJ1-1; 10 nucleotides align to TRBD1. The junction had 3 bases not matched to a gene; V was cut back by 5 bases and J by 0 bases. The CDR3 has 15 residues. CDR1 is SGHAT, CDR2 FQDESV, per germline (reference sequence). The CDR3: CASSPGQGLNTEAFF. The CDR3 DNA is TGTGCCAGCAGCCCGGGACAGGGGTTGAACACTGAAGCTTTCTTT.

This clone was seen a handful of times. The genes are TRBV6-5 and TRBJ1-2; TRBD1 might be the D (6 bases). The germline CDR1 and CDR2 sequences are MNHEY and SVGAGI. The CDR3 covers 15 residues. V lost 2 bases and J lost 8, with 18 bases in between. The CDR3 bases are TGTGCCAGCAGTTACGGCAGGGGATTCAGGCAGGGCTACACCTTC. It is translated as CASSYGRGFRQGYTF.

The chain joins TRBV7-2 to TRBJ1-5, with 8 bases lining up with TRBD1. The V and J ends lost 3 bases and 11 bases, in that order; junction bases with no gene match: 15. The CDR3 is 16 residues long. The germline V gene has CDR1 SGHTA and CDR2 FQGNSA. The CDR3 reads CASSLGTGAWEGAQHF. CDR3 sequence (DNA): TGTGCCAGCAGCTTGGGGACAGGCGCGTGGGAGGGGGCCCAGCATTTT.

The chain employs TRBV28 and TRBJ1-2; 9 bases line up with TRBD1. The germline gives CDR1 MDHEN, CDR2 SYDVKM. The V segment lost 6 bases and the J segment 0 bases; nucleotides outside the gene matches: 5. CDR3 length: 15 residues. The CDR3 sequence is CASSDRGKANYGYTF. Here the CDR3 DNA reads TGTGCCAGCAGCGACAGGGGGAAGGCTAACTATGGCTACACCTTC.

The chain links TRBV6-5 to TRBJ2-5, with 16 bases fitting TRBD2. This CDR3 has 15 amino acids. V dropped 10 bases and J dropped 4; count of bases not matched to a gene: 6. Germline V gives CDR1 MNHEY, CDR2 SVGAGI. CDR3 DNA sequence: TGTGCCACCGGGACTAGCGGGGGGGCCCTAGAGACCCAGTACTTC. Translated, it gives CATGTSGGALETQYF.

This clone was seen only a few times. The chain combines TRBV19 with TRBJ2-4; TRBD1 aligns across 10 bases. V shed 2 bases and J 2 bases; nucleotides not matched to a gene: 6. The CDR3 has 17 amino acids. Germline values: CDR1 LNHDA, CDR2 SQIVND (reference sequence). CDR3: CASSIRRTGGTKNIQYF. The DNA of the CDR3 is TGTGCCAGTAGTATAAGGAGGACAGGGGGAACCAAAAACATTCAGTACTTC.

The genes are TRBV5-1 and TRBJ1-6; 7 bases are a match to TRBD1. Trimming cost V 6 bases and J 9 bases; bases outside gene matches: 9. Germline CDR1 reads SGHRS; CDR2 reads YFSETQ. The CDR3 runs to 14 residues. For the CDR3, the DNA is TGCGCCAGCACCCGGGACAGCGAAATTTCACCCCTCCACTTT. Translation gives CASTRDSEISPLHF.

A note on this clone: Other DNA sequences in the same sample also yield this CDR3. The genes are TRBV5-1 and TRBJ1-1, with TRBD1 matching over 9 bases. Germline CDR1 reads SGHRS; CDR2 reads YFSETQ. The V segment lost 5 bases and the J segment 0 bases; nucleotides outside the gene matches: 5. The length of the CDR3 is 15 residues. CDR3 nucleotides: TGCGCCAGCAGTCCTGGGACAGGGATGAACACTGAAGCTTTCTTT. Its translation: CASSPGTGMNTEAFF.

The chain employs TRBV6-6 and TRBJ1-1; 12 bases align to TRBD1. V gave up 0 bases and J gave up 12 bases; unmatched junction bases: 11. Germline loops: CDR1 MNHNY, CDR2 SVGAGI (reference sequence). This CDR3 contains 16 residues. The CDR3 is CASSYSKVGTGGETFF. The CDR3 DNA reads TGTGCCAGCAGTTACTCGAAGGTCGGGACAGGGGGCGAAACTTTCTTT.

The chain recombines TRBV5-1 with TRBJ1-4; a weak D match, TRBD1 (5 bases). V was trimmed by 0 bases and J by 1 base, leaving 10 bases between them. Germline CDR1 and CDR2: SGHRS and YFSETQ. The CDR3 consists of 16 residues. This chain's CDR3 is CASSLGPQGTNEKLFF. The CDR3 coding sequence is TGCGCCAGCAGCTTGGGGCCTCAGGGAACTAATGAAAAACTGTTTTTT.